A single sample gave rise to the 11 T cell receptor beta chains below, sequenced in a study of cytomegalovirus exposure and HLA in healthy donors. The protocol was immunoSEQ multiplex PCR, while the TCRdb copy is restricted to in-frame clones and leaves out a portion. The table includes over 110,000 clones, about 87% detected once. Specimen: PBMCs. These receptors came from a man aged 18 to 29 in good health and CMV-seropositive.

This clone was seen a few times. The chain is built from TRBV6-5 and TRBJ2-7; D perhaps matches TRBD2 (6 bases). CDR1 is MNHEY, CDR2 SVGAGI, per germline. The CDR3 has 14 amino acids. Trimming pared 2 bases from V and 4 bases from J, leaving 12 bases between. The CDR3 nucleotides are TGTGCCAGCAGTTACGGTAGCGGAGCGTACGAGCAGTACTTC. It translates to CASSYGSGAYEQYF.

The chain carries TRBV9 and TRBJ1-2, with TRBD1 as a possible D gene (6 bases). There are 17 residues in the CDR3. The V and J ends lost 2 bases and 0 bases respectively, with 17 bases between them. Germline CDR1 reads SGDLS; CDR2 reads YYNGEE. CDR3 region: CASSVGGPTGTNYGYTF. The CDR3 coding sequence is TGTGCCAGCAGCGTTGGGGGCCCTACTGGTACTAACTATGGCTACACCTTC.

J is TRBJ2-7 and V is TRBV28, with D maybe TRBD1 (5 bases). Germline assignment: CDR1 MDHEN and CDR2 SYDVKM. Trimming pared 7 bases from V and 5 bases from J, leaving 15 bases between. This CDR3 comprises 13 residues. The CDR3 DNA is TGTGCCAGCACCCCCCGCAGGGCCCACGAGCAGTACTTC. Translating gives CASTPRRAHEQYF.

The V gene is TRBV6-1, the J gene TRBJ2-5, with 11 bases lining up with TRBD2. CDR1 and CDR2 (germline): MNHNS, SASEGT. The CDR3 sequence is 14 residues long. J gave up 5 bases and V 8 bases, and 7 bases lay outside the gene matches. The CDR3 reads CASSRTSGQETQYF. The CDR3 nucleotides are TGTGCCAGCTCCAGGACTAGCGGGCAGGAGACCCAGTACTTC.

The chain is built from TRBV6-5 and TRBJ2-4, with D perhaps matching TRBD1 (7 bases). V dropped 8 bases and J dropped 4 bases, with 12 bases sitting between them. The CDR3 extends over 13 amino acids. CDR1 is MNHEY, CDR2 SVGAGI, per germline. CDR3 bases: TGTGCCAGCCGGAGGGACAGAAAAAACATTCAGTACTTC. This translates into CASRRDRKNIQYF.

The CDR3 loop is CASKRGGTFNQPQHF. The CDR3 bases are TGTGCCAGCAAGAGGGGGGGGACTTTCAATCAGCCCCAGCATTTT. V and J are TRBV27 and TRBJ1-5, with D perhaps matching TRBD1 (6 bases). CDR1 and CDR2 (germline): MNHEY, SMNVEV (reference sequence). With 7 bases removed from V and 3 bases from J, the gap between germline ends came to 16 bases. The length of the CDR3 is 15 residues.

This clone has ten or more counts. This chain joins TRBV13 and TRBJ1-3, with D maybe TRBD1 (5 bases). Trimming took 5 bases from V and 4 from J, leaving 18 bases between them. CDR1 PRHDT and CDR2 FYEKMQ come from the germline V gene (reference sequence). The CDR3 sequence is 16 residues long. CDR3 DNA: TGTGCCAGCAGCCCGCAAGGTGGCAGGGCGGGAAACACCATATATTTT. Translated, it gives CASSPQGGRAGNTIYF.

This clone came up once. CDR3 coding DNA: TGTGCCAGCAGTTTGAGCGGGGGGGGAGATACGCAGTATTTT. Protein sequence: CASSLSGGGDTQYF. The chain has TRBV2 and TRBJ2-3; 10 bases are shared with TRBD2. The CDR3 has 14 residues. V was clipped by 5 bases and J by 5 bases; unmatched bases: 4. Germline V gene sequence: CDR1 SNHLY, CDR2 FYNNEI.

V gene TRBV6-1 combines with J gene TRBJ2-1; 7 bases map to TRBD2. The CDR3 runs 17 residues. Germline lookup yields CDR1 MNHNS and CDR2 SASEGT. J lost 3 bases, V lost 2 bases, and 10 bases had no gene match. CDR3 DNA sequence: TGTGCCAGCAGTGAACAGTCGTGGGGCGGGAGCTACAATGAGCAGTTCTTC. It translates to CASSEQSWGGSYNEQFF.

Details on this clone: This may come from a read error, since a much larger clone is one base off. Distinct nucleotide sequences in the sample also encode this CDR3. CDR3 loop: CASSDYRNTEAFF. CDR3 bases: TGTGCCAGCAGTGATTACAGGAACACTGAAGCTTTCTTT. V gene TRBV25-1 combines with J gene TRBJ1-1; D is uncertain. Trimming took 3 bases from V and 1 from J, leaving 6 bases between them. The germline gives CDR1 MGHDK, CDR2 SYGVNS. The CDR3 has 13 residues. The full variable domain, in which reference TRBV25-1 and TRBJ1-1 provide the parts outside the CDR3, is EADIYQTPRYLVIGTGKKITLECSQTMGHDKMYWYQQDPGMELHLIHYSYGVNSTEKGDLSSESTVSRIRTEHFPLTLESARPSHTSQYLCASSDYRNTEAFFGQGTRLTVV.

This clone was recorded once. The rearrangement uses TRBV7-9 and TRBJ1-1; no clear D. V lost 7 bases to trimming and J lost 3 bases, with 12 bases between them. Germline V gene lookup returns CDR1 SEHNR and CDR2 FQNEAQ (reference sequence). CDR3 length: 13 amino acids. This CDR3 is CASTFNGDTEAFF. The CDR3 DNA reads TGTGCCAGCACCTTTAACGGGGACACTGAAGCTTTCTTT.